Below, one T cell receptor beta chain is given with its context. Antigen: not known. This may be a read error: a much more frequent sequence differs by one nucleotide. These data are taken from a study of blood T cells in healthy people across ages. Trimming removed 0 bases at V and 6 bases at J, with 12 bases between. Looked up from germline, CDR1 is SGHVS and CDR2 is FNYEAQ. This CDR3 comprises 15 residues. Regarding the study as a whole: Shifts in expanded clonotypes may have been confounded by donor CMV status, which was unknown.

Primers used in a second PCR of roughly 6 to 11 cycles were a sample-barcoded 5' primer and a J-beta primer mix. TCRdb analysed the 5' RACE reads with MiXCR anew, one entry per CDR3 protein. The sample lists more than 650,000 distinct CDR3 sequences, about a quarter occurring once. These same data were also listed under a study on T cells of mothers and their children. From that report: The yield was over 8 million TCR beta CDR3 reads from each mother and 2.5 million to 3 million from each child.

The chain combines TRBV7-6 with TRBJ1-3; D gene uncertain. This TCR derives from a boy between 10 and 17 years old in good health. The specimen was blood. The CDR3 reads CASSLAPDAENTIYF. The CDR3 DNA follows: TGTGCCAGCAGCTTAGCGCCAGACGCTGAAAACACCATATATTTT.